The next 2 T cell receptor beta chains were all read from a single sample in a study of blood T cell repertoires in COVID-19. Sequencing used immunoSEQ multiplex PCR; TCRdb keeps in-frame clones, though not all of them. The sample includes 200,000 to 250,000 clones, just under 85% of them seen just once. The sample taken for sequencing was peripheral blood. These receptors came from a woman aged 45-60 years with active or convalescent COVID-19.

To note about this clone: This sample includes further DNA sequences coding for the same CDR3. The V gene is TRBV5-4, the J gene TRBJ2-3; 7 nucleotides match TRBD2. Germline V CDR1 and CDR2: SGHNT, YYREEE (reference sequence). This CDR3 has 15 amino acids. With 0 bases clipped from V and 1 base from J, the junction kept 2 bases outside the gene matches. CDR3 sequence: CASSLGLAGTDTQYF. In nucleotides, the CDR3 is TGTGCCAGCAGCTTGGGGCTAGCGGGCACAGATACGCAGTATTTT.

The chain has TRBV12-3 or TRBV12-4 and TRBJ2-7; possibly TRBD2 for D (5 bases). The CDR3 spans 13 residues. The V end lost 3 bases, the J end lost 4 bases, and 10 bases lay between the germline ends. The CDR3 region has the DNA TGTGCCAGCAGTTTCATAGGAGGTTACGAGCAGTACGTC. Amino acids: CASSFIGGYEQYV.